Shown below are 12 T cell receptor beta chains from a single sample sequenced in a study of blood T cell repertoires in COVID-19. Assay: immunoSEQ multiplex PCR; the TCRdb copy retains only in-frame clones and omits some. In the table there are approximately 130,000 clones, under 85% of which are singletons. Sequencing input: peripheral blood. These receptors were taken from a man aged 40-55 years with active or convalescent COVID-19.

This chain's CDR3 is CASRADTRPNEKLFF. DNA for the CDR3: TGCGCCAGCAGAGCTGACACTCGGCCAAATGAAAAACTGTTTTTT. The rearrangement joins TRBV5-1 to TRBJ1-4; D is unclear. From germline, CDR1 is SGHRS and CDR2 YFSETQ. Trimming took 5 bases from V and 5 from J, leaving 16 bases between them. This CDR3 comprises 15 residues.

The V gene is TRBV9, the J gene TRBJ1-2; TRBD1 aligns across 12 bases. The V and J ends lost 5 bases and 7 bases, in that order; junction bases with no gene match: 6. The CDR3 is made up of 14 amino acids. Germline CDR1 and CDR2: SGDLS and YYNGEE. In DNA, the CDR3 is TGTGCCAGCAGTCCGGGACAGGGGGCTTTTGGCTACACCTTC. Protein: CASSPGQGAFGYTF.

This chain links TRBV15 with TRBJ2-1; TRBD2 aligns across 12 bases. The trim removed 4 bases at V and 8 bases at J, leaving 3 bases unmatched. This CDR3 has 14 residues. The germline CDR1 and CDR2 sequences are LNHNV and YYDKDF (reference sequence). The CDR3 spells CATSKASGGDEQFF. CDR3 DNA sequence: TGTGCCACCAGCAAGGCTAGCGGGGGGGATGAGCAGTTCTTC.

There are a few counts of this clone. The rearrangement uses TRBV5-1 and TRBJ1-3; a possible D gene is TRBD1 (5 bases). Looked up from germline, CDR1 is SGHRS and CDR2 is YFSETQ. Trimming pared 4 bases from V and 4 bases from J, leaving 9 bases between. The CDR3 consists of 13 residues. The CDR3: CASSLQEGNTIYF. The CDR3 nucleotides are TGCGCCAGCAGCCTACAGGAGGGAAACACCATATATTTT.

DNA for the CDR3: TGCGCCAGCAGCCAAGATGGGGCCCTAGCGGGGGGGTTAAGGACAGATACGCAGTATTTT. Its translation: CASSQDGALAGGLRTDTQYF. The J gene is TRBJ2-3, the V gene TRBV4-3, with 12 bases fitting TRBD2. This CDR3 is 20 amino acids long. Germline assignment: CDR1 LGHNA and CDR2 YSLEER. The V gene end was trimmed by 0 bases and the J gene end by 3 bases; junction bases not matched to a gene: 13.

The rearrangement joins TRBV9 to TRBJ2-6, with D unresolved. V was trimmed by 0 bases and J by 2 bases, leaving 3 bases between them. Looked up from germline, CDR1 is SGDLS and CDR2 is YYNGEE. The CDR3 runs to 14 residues. Here the CDR3 DNA reads TGTGCCAGCAGCGTAGGGCCTGGGGCCAACGTCCTGACTTTC. This translates into CASSVGPGANVLTF.

The chain combines TRBV5-4 with TRBJ2-2; 8 bases agree with TRBD1. This CDR3 has 16 amino acids. Germline CDR1 is SGHNT and CDR2 is YYREEE (reference sequence). The trim removed 0 bases at V and 4 bases at J, leaving 5 bases unmatched. The CDR3 nucleotides are TGTGCCAGCAGCTTGGTACAGGGGGTTCGCACCGGGGAGCTGTTTTTT. The encoded protein is CASSLVQGVRTGELFF.

CDR3: CASSRLAGGRETQYF. In DNA, the CDR3 is TGTGCCAGCAGCCGACTTGCGGGGGGCCGGGAGACCCAGTACTTC. This chain links TRBV6-4 with TRBJ2-5, with 8 bases that match TRBD2. V dropped 6 bases and J dropped 5; count of bases not matched to a gene: 11. Germline loops: CDR1 MRHNA, CDR2 SNTAGT. This CDR3 is built from 15 residues.

This clone was found a few times. This chain joins TRBV7-9 and TRBJ1-5, with D unclear. The CDR3 contains 14 residues. Germline V CDR1 and CDR2: SEHNR, FQNEAQ (reference sequence). The V end lost 1 base, the J end lost 7 bases, and 11 bases lay between the germline ends. The CDR3 DNA sequence: TGTGCCAGCAGCTTAGACGGGGTAGGGCAGCCCCAGCATTTT. Translating gives CASSLDGVGQPQHF.

This sequence joins TRBV5-1 and TRBJ2-2; D might be TRBD1 (7 bases). The CDR3 runs 15 residues. Germline CDR1 reads SGHRS; CDR2 reads YFSETQ. The ends were cut back, 1 base at V and 1 base at J, with 8 bases in the middle. The DNA of the CDR3 is TGCGCCAGCAGCTTGCAGGGGGGGAACACCGGGGAGCTGTTTTTT. It is translated as CASSLQGGNTGELFF.

DNA of the CDR3: TGTGCCAGCAGCGTCTGGCGGGGGGGGAACACAGATACGCAGTATTTT. It codes for CASSVWRGGNTDTQYF. The rearrangement links TRBV9 to TRBJ2-3; the match to TRBD2 covers 9 bases. With V trimmed by 2 bases and J by 2 bases, 6 bases remained unmatched. This CDR3 has 16 amino acids. The germline gives CDR1 SGDLS, CDR2 YYNGEE.

J is TRBJ1-2 and V is TRBV5-1; D might be TRBD1 (5 bases). V was trimmed by 4 bases and J by 4 bases, leaving 14 bases between them. Germline lookup yields CDR1 SGHRS and CDR2 YFSETQ. This CDR3 is 14 amino acids long. The CDR3 protein is CASSPAAGRYGYTF. In DNA form, the CDR3 reads TGCGCCAGCAGCCCGGCCGCAGGGCGCTATGGCTACACCTTC.